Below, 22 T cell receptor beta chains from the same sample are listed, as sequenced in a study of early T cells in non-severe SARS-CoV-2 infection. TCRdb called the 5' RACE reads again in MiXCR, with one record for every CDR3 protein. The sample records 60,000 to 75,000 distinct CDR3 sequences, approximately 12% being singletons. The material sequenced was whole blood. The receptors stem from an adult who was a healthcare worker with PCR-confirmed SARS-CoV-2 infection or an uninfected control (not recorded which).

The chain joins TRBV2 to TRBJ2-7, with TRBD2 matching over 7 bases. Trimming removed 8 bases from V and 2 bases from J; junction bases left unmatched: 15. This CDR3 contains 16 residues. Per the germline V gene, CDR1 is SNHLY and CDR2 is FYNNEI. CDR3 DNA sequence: TGTGCCAGCCGAACCTGGGAGCCAGGACTAGCCTACGAGCAGTACTTC. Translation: CASRTWEPGLAYEQYF.

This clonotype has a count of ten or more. The CDR3 here is CASSRPGAAGYGYTF. The CDR3, as DNA: TGTGCCAGCAGTAGGCCGGGGGCCGCTGGTTATGGCTACACCTTC. This rearrangement joins TRBV12-3 or TRBV12-4 to TRBJ1-2; possibly TRBD1 for D (6 bases). Deletions cut 5 bases from V and 5 bases from J, with 18 bases between. This CDR3 comprises 15 residues.

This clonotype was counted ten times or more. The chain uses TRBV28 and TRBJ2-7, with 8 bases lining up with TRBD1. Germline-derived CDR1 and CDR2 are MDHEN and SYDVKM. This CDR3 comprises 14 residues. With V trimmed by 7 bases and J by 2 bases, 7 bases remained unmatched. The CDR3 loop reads CASNGEDRAYEQYF. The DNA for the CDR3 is TGTGCCAGCAATGGGGAGGACAGGGCCTACGAGCAGTACTTC.

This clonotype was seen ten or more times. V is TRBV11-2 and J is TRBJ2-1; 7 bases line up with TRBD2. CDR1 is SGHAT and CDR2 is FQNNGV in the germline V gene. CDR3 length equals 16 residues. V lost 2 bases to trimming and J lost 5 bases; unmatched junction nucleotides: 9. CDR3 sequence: CASSLRFGGSDNEQFF. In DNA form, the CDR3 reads TGTGCCAGCAGCTTACGATTCGGGGGGTCGGACAATGAGCAGTTCTTC.

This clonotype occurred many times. In DNA, the CDR3 is TGTGCCAGCAGTCCCCGGAACCGGGACAGGGGTTCTGGCTACACCTTC. It specifies CASSPRNRDRGSGYTF. The rearrangement uses TRBV12-3 or TRBV12-4 and TRBJ1-2; TRBD1 matches 10 bases. V trimming: 5 bases; J trimming: 7 bases; junction bases outside the gene matches: 13. The CDR3 is 16 amino acids.

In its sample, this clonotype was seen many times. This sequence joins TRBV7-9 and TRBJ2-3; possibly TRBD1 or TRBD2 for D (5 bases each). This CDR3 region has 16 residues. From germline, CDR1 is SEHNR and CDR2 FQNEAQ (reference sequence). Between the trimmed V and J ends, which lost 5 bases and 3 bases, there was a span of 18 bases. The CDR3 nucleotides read TGTGCCAGCAGCCCCGGGACCGGGTTCGGGACAGATACGCAGTATTTT. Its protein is CASSPGTGFGTDTQYF.

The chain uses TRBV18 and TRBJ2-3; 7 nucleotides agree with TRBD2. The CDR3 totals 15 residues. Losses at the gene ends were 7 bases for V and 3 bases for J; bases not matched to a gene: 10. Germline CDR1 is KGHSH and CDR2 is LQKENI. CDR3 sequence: CASWGGPFGTDTQYF. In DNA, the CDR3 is TGTGCCAGCTGGGGGGGTCCATTCGGGACAGATACGCAGTATTTT.

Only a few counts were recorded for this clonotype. CDR3 DNA: TGTGCCAGCAGCGGAGAGGGGTATGGAACAGATACGCAGTATTTT. Protein: CASSGEGYGTDTQYF. The chain is built from TRBV9 and TRBJ2-3; D is perhaps TRBD1 or TRBD2 (5 bases each). The CDR3 has 15 amino acids. Trimming cost V 3 bases and J 3 bases, with 14 bases left between them. Germline V gene lookup returns CDR1 SGDLS and CDR2 YYNGEE.

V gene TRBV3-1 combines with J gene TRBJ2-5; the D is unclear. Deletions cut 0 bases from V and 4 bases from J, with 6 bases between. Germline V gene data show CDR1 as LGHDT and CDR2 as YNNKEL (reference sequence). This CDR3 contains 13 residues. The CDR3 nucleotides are TGTGCCAGCAGCCAAGACTCGGGAGAGACCCAGTACTTC. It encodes CASSQDSGETQYF.

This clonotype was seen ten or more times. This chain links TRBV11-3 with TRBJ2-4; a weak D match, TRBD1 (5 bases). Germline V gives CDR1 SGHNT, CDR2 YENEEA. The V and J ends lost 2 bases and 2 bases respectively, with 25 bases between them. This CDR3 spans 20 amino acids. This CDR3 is CASSLSLGVPQFLSKNIQYF. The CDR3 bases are TGTGCCAGCAGCTTATCTTTAGGGGTCCCACAGTTTCTATCCAAAAACATTCAGTACTTC.

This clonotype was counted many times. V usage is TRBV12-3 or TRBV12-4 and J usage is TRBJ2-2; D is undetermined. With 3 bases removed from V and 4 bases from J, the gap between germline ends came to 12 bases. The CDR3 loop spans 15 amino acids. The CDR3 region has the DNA TGTGCCAGCAGTTTCCTCCCCGGAGTCACCGGGGAGCTGTTTTTT. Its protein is CASSFLPGVTGELFF.

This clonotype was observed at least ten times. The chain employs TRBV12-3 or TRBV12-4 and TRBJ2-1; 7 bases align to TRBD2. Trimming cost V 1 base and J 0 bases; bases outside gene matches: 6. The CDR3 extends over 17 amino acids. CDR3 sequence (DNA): TGTGCCAGCAGTTTAGAATTGGGACTAATCTCCTACAATGAGCAGTTCTTC. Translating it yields CASSLELGLISYNEQFF.

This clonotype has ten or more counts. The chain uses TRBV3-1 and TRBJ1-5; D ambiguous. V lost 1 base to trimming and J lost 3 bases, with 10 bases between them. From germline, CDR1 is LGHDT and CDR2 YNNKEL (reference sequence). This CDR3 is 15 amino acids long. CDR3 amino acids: CASSQGAGNNQPQHF. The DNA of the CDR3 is TGTGCCAGCAGCCAAGGAGCCGGGAACAATCAGCCCCAGCATTTT.

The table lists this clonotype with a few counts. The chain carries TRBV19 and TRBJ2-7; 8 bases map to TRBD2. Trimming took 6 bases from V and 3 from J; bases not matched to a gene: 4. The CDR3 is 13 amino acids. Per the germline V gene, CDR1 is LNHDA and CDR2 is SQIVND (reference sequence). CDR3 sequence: CASSPLAGYEQYF. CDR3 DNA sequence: TGTGCCAGTAGCCCTCTAGCGGGCTACGAGCAGTACTTC.

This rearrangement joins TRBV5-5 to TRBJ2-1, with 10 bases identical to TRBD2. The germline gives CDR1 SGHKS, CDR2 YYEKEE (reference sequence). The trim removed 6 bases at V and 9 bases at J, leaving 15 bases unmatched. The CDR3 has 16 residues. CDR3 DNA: TGTGCCAGCACACAGGTCGCTAGCGGGAGTTGGGGTGAGCAGTTCTTC. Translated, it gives CASTQVASGSWGEQFF.

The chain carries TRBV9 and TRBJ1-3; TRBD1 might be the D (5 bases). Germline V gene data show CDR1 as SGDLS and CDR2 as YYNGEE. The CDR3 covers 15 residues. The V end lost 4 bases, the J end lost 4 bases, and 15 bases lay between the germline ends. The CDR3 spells CASSSGPGKGNTIYF. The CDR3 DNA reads TGTGCCAGCAGCTCCGGCCCAGGGAAAGGAAACACCATATATTTT.

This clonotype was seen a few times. CDR3 coding DNA: TGTGCCAGCAGTTACGGGGCCCCCGTTACCCAGTACTTC. As protein: CASSYGAPVTQYF. The rearrangement links TRBV6-5 to TRBJ2-5, with TRBD1 as a possible D gene (5 bases). The CDR3 has 13 amino acids. Germline V gene data show CDR1 as MNHEY and CDR2 as SVGAGI. The germline V and J ends were trimmed by 2 bases and 8 bases, with 12 bases remaining between them.

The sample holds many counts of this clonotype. The CDR3 bases are TGTGCCAGCAGTCCGGGACAGGGACGACGAAAACTGTTTTTT. This sequence encodes CASSPGQGRRKLFF. The rearrangement links TRBV6-1 to TRBJ1-4, with TRBD1 matching 9 bases. The J segment lost 10 bases and the V segment lost 5 bases, leaving 8 bases of the junction unmatched. This CDR3 is built from 14 residues. Germline-derived CDR1 and CDR2 are MNHNS and SASEGT.

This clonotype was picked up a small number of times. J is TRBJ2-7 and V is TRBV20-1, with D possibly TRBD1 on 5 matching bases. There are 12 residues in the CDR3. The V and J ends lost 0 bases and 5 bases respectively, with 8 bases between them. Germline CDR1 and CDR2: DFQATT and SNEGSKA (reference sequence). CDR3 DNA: TGCAGTGCTAGAGACGAAGGGGACGAGCAGTACTTC. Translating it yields CSARDEGDEQYF.

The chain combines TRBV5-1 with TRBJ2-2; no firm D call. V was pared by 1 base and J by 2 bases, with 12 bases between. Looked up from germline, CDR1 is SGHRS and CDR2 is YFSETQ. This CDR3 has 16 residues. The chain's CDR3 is CASSLISSVNTGELFF. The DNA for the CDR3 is TGCGCCAGCAGCTTGATCTCGTCGGTCAACACCGGGGAGCTGTTTTTT.

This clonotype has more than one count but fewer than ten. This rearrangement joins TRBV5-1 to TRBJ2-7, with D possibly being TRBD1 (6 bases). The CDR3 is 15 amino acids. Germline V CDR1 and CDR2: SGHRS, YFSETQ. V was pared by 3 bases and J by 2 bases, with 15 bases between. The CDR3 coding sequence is TGCGCCAGCAGCTATCTCCGGACAGCCACCTACGAGCAGTACTTC. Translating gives CASSYLRTATYEQYF.

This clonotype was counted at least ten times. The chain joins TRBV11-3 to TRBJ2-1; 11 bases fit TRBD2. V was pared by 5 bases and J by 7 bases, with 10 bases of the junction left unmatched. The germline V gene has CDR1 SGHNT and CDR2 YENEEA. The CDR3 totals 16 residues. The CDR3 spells CASSAFSGGARNEQFF. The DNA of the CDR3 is TGTGCCAGCAGCGCATTTAGCGGGGGGGCCAGGAATGAGCAGTTCTTC.